The rows below give T cell receptor beta chains drawn from one sample of a study of CD8+ T cells in alopecia areata. Clones were read by immunoSEQ multiplex PCR, and TCRdb kept only the in-frame ones, dropping some. The sample includes about 180,000 clones, roughly 66% of them seen just once. This specimen was CD8+ T cells sorted from blood, taken at week 0. All receptors come from a human donor with alopecia areata. Each CDR3 is given with its conserved first and last residue. A D gene is named only where the DNA matches it firmly.

V	D	J	CDR3
TRBV29-1	-	TRBJ1-2	CSVEMGAYGYTF
TRBV5-5	-	TRBJ2-3	CASSLVLGGTDTQYF
TRBV9	-	TRBJ2-5	CASSAKETQYF
TRBV30	-	TRBJ1-1	CAWAVGTEAFF
TRBV25-1	TRBD1	TRBJ2-7	CASRVGGGGEQYF
TRBV7-7	-	TRBJ2-1	CASSLGPPGANEQFF
TRBV19	-	TRBJ2-1	CASSFGGLYNEQFF
TRBV5-1	TRBD2	TRBJ2-1	CASSLVSVLAGSNEQFF
TRBV6-5	TRBD2	TRBJ2-7	CASSYLAGGPRDEQYF
TRBV28	-	TRBJ1-5	CASSFREFNQPQHF
TRBV29-1	TRBD1	TRBJ1-1	CSVVWGTGVVTEAFF
TRBV6-6	-	TRBJ2-3	CASTPGGAGDTQYF
TRBV13	-	TRBJ2-5	CASSFRGQETQYF
TRBV2	-	TRBJ2-1	CASSERGLAPRDNEQFF
TRBV28	TRBD2	TRBJ2-4	CASRPETGGVDIQYF
TRBV2	-	TRBJ2-7	CASTYSTYEQYF
TRBV30	-	TRBJ1-1	CAWRPGFAEAFF
TRBV27	TRBD2	TRBJ2-2	CATQGLAGGRRTGELFF
TRBV29-1	-	TRBJ2-6	CSVEFGGFGGANVLTF
TRBV5-1	-	TRBJ2-3	CASSQHTDTQYF
TRBV5-1	-	TRBJ1-6	CASSPGGNPPLHF
TRBV30	-	TRBJ1-4	CAWSVRWARGTNEKLFF
TRBV4-1	-	TRBJ2-7	CASSHGRDEQYF
TRBV11-2	-	TRBJ1-2	CASSSETENYGYTF
TRBV2	TRBD1	TRBJ1-1	CASSGGQGETEAFF
TRBV10-3	-	TRBJ1-5	CAISEGASNQPQHF
TRBV29-1	TRBD1	TRBJ2-3	CSVQTGQGTDTQYF
TRBV2	-	TRBJ2-5	CASSDGTQETQYF
TRBV27	-	TRBJ2-4	CASSATGRKNIQYF
TRBV7-9	TRBD1	TRBJ2-7	CASSFGTGSYEQYF
TRBV7-9	-	TRBJ1-2	CASRPIRGKKTNYGYTF
TRBV10-2	TRBD1	TRBJ2-7	CATYGTGAYEQYF
TRBV30	-	TRBJ1-1	CAWSVLEPEAFF
TRBV27	-	TRBJ2-2	CASQTGFAGELFF
TRBV29-1	-	TRBJ2-7	CSVEDTGYKYF
TRBV30	TRBD1	TRBJ2-1	CAWLDRVNEQFF
TRBV15	-	TRBJ1-2	CATSRVGVAYGYTF
TRBV19	-	TRBJ1-6	CASSIALGYDSPLHF
TRBV7-9	-	TRBJ1-2	CASSSGAVDYGYTF
TRBV5-7	TRBD2	TRBJ2-2	CASSSPGLAGANTGELFF
TRBV7-2	-	TRBJ2-2	CASSLANRLNTGELFF
TRBV21-1	-	TRBJ1-2	CASSTQVGGGSGYTF
TRBV4-2	-	TRBJ2-3	CASSQEIQRGGEGDTQYF
TRBV7-2	-	TRBJ1-2	CASSPRGQVAYYGYTF
TRBV15	-	TRBJ1-5	CATSRATTAGDQPQHF
TRBV5-6	-	TRBJ2-7	CASSFGVGGGTQYF
TRBV7-8	TRBD1	TRBJ2-1	CASSIDRGPYNEQFF